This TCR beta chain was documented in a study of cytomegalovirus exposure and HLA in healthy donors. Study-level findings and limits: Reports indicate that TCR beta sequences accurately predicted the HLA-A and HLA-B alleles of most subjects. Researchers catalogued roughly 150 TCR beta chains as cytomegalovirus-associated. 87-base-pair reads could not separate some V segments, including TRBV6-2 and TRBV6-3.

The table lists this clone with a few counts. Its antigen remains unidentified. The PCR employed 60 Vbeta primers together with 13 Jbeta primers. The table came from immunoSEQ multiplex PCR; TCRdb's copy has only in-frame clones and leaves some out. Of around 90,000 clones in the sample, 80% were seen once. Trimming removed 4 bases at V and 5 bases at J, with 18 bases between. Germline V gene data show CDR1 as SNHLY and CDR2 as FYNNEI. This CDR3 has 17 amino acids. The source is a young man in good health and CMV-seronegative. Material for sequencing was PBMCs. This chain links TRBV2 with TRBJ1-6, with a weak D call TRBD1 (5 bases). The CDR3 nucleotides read TGTGCCAGCAGTGGGGCGGGGGTCAGGTCCGATAATTCACCCCTCCACTTT. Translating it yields CASSGAGVRSDNSPLHF.